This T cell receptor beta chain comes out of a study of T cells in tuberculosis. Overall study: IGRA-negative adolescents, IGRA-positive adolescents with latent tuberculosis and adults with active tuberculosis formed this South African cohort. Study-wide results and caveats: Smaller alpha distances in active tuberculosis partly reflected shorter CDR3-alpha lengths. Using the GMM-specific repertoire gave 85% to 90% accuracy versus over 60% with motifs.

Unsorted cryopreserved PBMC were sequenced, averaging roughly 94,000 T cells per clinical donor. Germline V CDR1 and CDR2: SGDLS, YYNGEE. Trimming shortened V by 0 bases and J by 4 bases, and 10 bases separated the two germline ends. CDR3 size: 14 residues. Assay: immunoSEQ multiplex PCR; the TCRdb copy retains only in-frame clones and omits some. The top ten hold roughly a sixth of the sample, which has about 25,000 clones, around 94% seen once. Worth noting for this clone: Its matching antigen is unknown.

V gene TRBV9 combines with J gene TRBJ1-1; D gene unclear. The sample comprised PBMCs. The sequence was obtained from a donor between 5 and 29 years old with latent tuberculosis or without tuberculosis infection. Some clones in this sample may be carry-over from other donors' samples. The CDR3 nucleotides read TGTGCCAGCAGCGTAGTGGTGAGGGTCACTGAAGCTTTCTTT. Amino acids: CASSVVVRVTEAFF.